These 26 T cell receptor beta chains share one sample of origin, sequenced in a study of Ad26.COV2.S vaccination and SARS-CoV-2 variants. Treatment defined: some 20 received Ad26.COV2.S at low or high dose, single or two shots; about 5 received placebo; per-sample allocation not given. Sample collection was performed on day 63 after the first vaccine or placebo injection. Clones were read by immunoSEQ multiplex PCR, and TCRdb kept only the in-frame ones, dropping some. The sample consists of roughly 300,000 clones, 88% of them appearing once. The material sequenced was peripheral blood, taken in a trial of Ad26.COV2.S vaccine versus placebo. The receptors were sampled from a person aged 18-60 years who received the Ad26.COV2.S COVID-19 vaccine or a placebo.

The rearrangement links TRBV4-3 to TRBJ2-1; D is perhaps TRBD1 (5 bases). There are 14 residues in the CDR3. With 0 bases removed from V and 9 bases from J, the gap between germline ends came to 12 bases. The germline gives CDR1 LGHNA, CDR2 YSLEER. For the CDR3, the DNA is TGCGCCAGCAGCCAAGATCCCCGGACAATTGAGCAGTTCTTC. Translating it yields CASSQDPRTIEQFF.

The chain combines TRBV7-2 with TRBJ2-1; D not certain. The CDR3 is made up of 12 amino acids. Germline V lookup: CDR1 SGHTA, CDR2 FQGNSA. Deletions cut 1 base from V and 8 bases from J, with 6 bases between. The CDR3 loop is CASSLGLDEQFF. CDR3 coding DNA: TGTGCCAGCAGCTTAGGTCTCGATGAGCAGTTCTTC.

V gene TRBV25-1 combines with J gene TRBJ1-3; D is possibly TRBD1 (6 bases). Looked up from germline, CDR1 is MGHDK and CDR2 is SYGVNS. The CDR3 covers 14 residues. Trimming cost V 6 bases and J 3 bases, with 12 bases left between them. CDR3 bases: TGTGCCAGCAGAGACACAGGGAGTGGAAACACCATATATTTT. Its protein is CASRDTGSGNTIYF.

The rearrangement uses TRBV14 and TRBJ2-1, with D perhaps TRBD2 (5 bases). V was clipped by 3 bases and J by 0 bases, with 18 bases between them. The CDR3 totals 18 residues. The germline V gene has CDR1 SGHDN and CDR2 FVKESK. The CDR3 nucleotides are TGTGCCAGCAGCCATCGTCCGGCGGGCCCTTTCTCCTACAATGAGCAGTTCTTC. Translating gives CASSHRPAGPFSYNEQFF.

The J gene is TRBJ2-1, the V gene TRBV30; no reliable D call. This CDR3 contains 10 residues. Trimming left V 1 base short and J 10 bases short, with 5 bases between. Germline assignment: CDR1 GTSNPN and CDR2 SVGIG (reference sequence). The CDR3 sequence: CAWSELEQFF. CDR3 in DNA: TGTGCCTGGAGTGAACTAGAGCAGTTCTTC.

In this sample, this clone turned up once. The CDR3, as DNA: TGTGCCAGCAGCCTAAGGGGGGCGGGAGGTAACGACGAGCAGTACTTC. It yields the protein CASSLRGAGGNDEQYF. The chain recombines TRBV7-9 with TRBJ2-7, with TRBD2 matching 8 bases. V lost 5 bases and J lost 5; bases outside the gene matches: 14. CDR1 and CDR2 from the germline V gene are SEHNR and FQNEAQ (reference sequence). The CDR3 sequence is 16 residues long.

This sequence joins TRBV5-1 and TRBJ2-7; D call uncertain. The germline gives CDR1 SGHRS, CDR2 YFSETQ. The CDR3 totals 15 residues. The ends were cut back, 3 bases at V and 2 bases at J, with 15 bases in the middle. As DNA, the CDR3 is TGCGCCAGCAGCTCCCCCTCACTCGGCACCTACGAGCAGTACTTC. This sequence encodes CASSSPSLGTYEQYF.

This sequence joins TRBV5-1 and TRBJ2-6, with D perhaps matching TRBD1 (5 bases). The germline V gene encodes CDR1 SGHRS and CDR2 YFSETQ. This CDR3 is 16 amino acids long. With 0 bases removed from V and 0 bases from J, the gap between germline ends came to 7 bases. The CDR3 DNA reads TGCGCCAGCAGCTTGGACAGGAACTCTGGGGCCAACGTCCTGACTTTC. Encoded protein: CASSLDRNSGANVLTF.

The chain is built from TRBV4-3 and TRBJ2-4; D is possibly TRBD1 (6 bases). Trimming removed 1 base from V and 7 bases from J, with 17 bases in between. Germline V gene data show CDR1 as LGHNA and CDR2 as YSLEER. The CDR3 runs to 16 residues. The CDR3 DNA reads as TGCGCCAGCAGCCAAGGAGAATCCCTGGACAGCAACATTCAGTACTTC. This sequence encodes CASSQGESLDSNIQYF.

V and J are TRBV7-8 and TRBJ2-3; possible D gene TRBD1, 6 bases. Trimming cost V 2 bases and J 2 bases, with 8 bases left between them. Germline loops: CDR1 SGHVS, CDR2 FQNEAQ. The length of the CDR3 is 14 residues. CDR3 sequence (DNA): TGTGCCAGCAGCTTATACAGGGACACAGATACGCAGTATTTT. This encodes CASSLYRDTDTQYF.

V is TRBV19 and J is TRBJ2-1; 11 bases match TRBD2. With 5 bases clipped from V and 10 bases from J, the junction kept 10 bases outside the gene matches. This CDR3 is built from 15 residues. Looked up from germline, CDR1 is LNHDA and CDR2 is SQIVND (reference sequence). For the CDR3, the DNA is TGTGCCAGTAGTCCCGGGACTAGCGGACGCTTGGAGCAGTTCTTC. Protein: CASSPGTSGRLEQFF.

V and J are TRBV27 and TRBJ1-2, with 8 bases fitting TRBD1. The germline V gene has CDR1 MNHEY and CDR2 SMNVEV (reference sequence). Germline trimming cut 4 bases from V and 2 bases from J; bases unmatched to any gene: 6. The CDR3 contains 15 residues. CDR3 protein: CASSSSRTGNYGYTF. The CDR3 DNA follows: TGTGCCAGCAGTTCATCCAGGACAGGGAACTATGGCTACACCTTC.

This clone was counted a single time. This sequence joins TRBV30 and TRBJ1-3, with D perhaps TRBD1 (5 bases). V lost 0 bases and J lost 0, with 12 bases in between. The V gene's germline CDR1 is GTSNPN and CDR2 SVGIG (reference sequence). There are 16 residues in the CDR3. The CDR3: CAWSVPTRASGNTIYF. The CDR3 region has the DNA TGTGCCTGGAGTGTACCCACCAGGGCCTCTGGAAACACCATATATTTT.

Here the CDR3 DNA reads TGTGCCAGTAGTCCCAACCGACAGGCAACCTACGAGCAGTACTTC. The encoded protein is CASSPNRQATYEQYF. The chain carries TRBV19 and TRBJ2-7; D perhaps matches TRBD1 (6 bases). Germline V CDR1 and CDR2: LNHDA, SQIVND (reference sequence). The V gene lost 5 bases and the J gene lost 2 bases, with 16 bases spanning the gap. The CDR3 contains 15 residues.

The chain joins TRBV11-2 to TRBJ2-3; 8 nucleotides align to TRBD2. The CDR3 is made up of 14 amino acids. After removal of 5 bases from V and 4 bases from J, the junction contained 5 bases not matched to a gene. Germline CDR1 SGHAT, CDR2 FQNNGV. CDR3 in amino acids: CASSPGTSADTQYF. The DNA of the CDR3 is TGTGCCAGCAGCCCCGGGACTAGTGCAGATACGCAGTATTTT.

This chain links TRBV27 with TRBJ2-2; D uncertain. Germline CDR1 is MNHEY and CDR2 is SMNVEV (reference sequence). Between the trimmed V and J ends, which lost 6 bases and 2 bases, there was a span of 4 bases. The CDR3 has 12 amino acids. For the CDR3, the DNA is TGTGCCAGCAGGCGAAACACCGGGGAGCTGTTTTTT. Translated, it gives CASRRNTGELFF.

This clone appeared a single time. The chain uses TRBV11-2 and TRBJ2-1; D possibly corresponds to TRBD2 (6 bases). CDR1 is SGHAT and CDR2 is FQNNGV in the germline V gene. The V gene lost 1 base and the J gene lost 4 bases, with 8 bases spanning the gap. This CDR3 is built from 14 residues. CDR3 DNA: TGTGCCAGCAGCTTAGCGGGGGTGTACAATGAGCAGTTCTTC. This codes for CASSLAGVYNEQFF.

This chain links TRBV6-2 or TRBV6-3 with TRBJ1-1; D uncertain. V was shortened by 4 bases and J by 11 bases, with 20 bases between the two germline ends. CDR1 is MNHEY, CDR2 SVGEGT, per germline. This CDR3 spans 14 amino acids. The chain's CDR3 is CASSLDLTTPRAFF. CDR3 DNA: TGTGCCAGCAGTTTAGACCTGACCACCCCGAGGGCTTTCTTT.

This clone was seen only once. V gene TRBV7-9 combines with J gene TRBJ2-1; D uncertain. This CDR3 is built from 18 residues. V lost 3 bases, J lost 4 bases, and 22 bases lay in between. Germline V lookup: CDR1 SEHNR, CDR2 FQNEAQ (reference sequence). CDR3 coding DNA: TGTGCCAGCAGCTTCCCGGGCGGTTCGGCGAAAAGATACAATGAGCAGTTCTTC. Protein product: CASSFPGGSAKRYNEQFF.

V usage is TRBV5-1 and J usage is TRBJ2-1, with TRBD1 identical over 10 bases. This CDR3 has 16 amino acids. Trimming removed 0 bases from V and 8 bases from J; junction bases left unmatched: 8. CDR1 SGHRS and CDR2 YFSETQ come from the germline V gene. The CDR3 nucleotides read TGCGCCAGCAGCTTGGTCGGGACAGGGGTTTTGGATGAGCAGTTCTTC. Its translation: CASSLVGTGVLDEQFF.

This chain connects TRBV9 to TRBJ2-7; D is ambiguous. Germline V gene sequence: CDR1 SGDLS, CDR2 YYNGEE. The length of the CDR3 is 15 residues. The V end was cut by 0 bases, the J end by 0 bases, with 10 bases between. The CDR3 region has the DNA TGTGCCAGCAGCGTAGGTCACGGGTTCTCCTACGAGCAGTACTTC. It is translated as CASSVGHGFSYEQYF.

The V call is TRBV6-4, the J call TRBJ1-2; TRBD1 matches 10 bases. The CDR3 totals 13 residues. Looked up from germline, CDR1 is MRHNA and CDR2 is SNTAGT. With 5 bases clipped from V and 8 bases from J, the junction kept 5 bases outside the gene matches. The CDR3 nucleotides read TGTGCCAGCAGTCCCGACAGGGGGCAAGGCTACACCTTC. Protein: CASSPDRGQGYTF.

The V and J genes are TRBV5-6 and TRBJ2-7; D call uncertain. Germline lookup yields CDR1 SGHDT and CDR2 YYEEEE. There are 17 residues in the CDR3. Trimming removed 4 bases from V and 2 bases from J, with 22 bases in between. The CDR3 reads CASSDLSLSVDAYEQYF. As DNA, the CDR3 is TGTGCCAGCAGCGACCTCAGCTTATCGGTGGATGCCTACGAGCAGTACTTC.

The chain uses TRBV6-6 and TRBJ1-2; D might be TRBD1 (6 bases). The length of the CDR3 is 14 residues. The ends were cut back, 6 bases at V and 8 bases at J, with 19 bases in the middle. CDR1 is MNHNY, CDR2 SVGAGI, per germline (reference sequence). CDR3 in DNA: TGTGCCAGCAGCCCCGATCCTACAGGGTTGGGCTACACCTTC. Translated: CASSPDPTGLGYTF.

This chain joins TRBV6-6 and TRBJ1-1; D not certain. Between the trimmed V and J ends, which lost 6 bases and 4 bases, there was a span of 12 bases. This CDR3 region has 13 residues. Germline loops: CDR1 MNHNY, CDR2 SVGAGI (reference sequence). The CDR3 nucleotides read TGTGCCAGCAGAACGGTTGGTGGCACTGAAGCTTTCTTT. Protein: CASRTVGGTEAFF.

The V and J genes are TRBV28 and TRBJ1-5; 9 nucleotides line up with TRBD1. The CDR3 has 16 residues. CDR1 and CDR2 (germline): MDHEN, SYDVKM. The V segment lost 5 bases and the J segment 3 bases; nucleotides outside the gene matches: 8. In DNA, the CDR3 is TGTGCCAGCAGTAATGGGGGACAGGGACTCAATCAGCCCCAGCATTTT. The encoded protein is CASSNGGQGLNQPQHF.